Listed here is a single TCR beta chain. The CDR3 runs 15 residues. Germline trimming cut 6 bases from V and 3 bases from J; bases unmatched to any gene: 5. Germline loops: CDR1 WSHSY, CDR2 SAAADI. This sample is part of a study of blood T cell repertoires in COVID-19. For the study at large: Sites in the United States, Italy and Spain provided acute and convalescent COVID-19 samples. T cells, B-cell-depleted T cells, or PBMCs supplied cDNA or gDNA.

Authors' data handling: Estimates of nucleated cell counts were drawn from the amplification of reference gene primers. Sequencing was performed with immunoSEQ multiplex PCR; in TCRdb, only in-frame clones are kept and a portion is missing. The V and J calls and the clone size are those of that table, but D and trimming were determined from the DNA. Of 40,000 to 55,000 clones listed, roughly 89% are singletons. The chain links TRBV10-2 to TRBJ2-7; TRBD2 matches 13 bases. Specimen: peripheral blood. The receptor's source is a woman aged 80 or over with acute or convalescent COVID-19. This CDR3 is CASRAGTSGDYEQYF. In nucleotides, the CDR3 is TGCGCCAGCAGAGCCGGGACTAGCGGGGACTACGAGCAGTACTTC.